This is a list of T cell receptor beta chains from one sample in a study of OX40 agonist ivuxolimab in advanced cancers. Clones were read by immunoSEQ multiplex PCR, and TCRdb kept only the in-frame ones, dropping some. The sample lists 15,000 to 20,000 clones, around four fifths occurring once. This material consisted of CD4+ or CD8+ T cells sorted from blood, taken in a trial of the OX40 agonist ivuxolimab. These receptors were collected from an adult with an advanced solid tumor such as melanoma, head and neck, liver or kidney cancer. The CDR3 runs from the conserved cysteine through the conserved F or W. The D gene is left open where the match is weak. Clone size is shown for a subset of rows, as once, few, many or a class of expanded clone.

size	V	D	J	CDR3	DNA
NA	TRBV7-9	TRBD1	TRBJ2-5	CASSLGGGRTGTETQYF	TGTGCCAGCAGCTTGGGGGGAGGTCGGACAGGGACAGAGACCCAGTACTTC
NA	TRBV28	NA	TRBJ1-1	CASSWGAGTEAFF	TGTGCCAGCAGTTGGGGGGCAGGCACTGAAGCTTTCTTT
few	TRBV19	NA	TRBJ1-2	CASRDGQHTYGYTF	TGTGCCAGTAGGGACGGACAGCATACCTATGGCTACACCTTC
NA	TRBV6-6	TRBD2	TRBJ2-7	CASSPSGSYEQYF	TGTGCCAGCAGCCCTAGCGGGAGCTACGAGCAGTACTTC
once	TRBV6-5	NA	TRBJ1-6	CASSTLREVSPLHF	TGTGCCAGCAGTACCCTCCGAGAAGTTTCACCCCTCCACTTT
NA	TRBV6-4	NA	TRBJ1-3	CASSGSGTQGISGNTIYF	TGTGCCAGCAGTGGGTCCGGGACACAGGGCATCTCTGGAAACACCATATATTTT
NA	TRBV19	NA	TRBJ1-2	CASSPDTSFYGYTF	TGTGCCAGTAGTCCCGATACCTCCTTTTATGGCTACACCTTC
NA	TRBV11-2	TRBD2	TRBJ2-1	CASSSSGEQFF	TGTGCCAGCAGCTCTAGCGGTGAGCAGTTCTTC
NA	TRBV15	NA	TRBJ2-7	CATSPPLFVEQYF	TGTGCCACCAGCCCCCCACTATTTGTCGAGCAGTACTTC
NA	TRBV19	NA	TRBJ2-3	CASSVGIGLNTQYF	TGTGCCAGTAGTGTAGGGATCGGACTCAATACGCAGTATTTT
NA	TRBV7-3	TRBD2	TRBJ2-1	CASSAGLGYNEQFF	TGTGCCAGCAGTGCGGGACTAGGCTACAATGAGCAGTTCTTC
NA	TRBV27	TRBD2	TRBJ2-1	CASSLAGGSEQFF	TGTGCCAGCAGTTTAGCGGGAGGTTCTGAGCAGTTCTTC
NA	TRBV7-6	TRBD1	TRBJ2-3	CASSSGQGAADTQYF	TGTGCCAGCAGCTCTGGACAGGGGGCAGCAGATACGCAGTATTTT
NA	TRBV9	NA	TRBJ1-3	CASSAETVSGNTIYF	TGTGCCAGCAGCGCCGAAACGGTTTCTGGAAACACCATATATTTT
NA	TRBV19	TRBD1	TRBJ1-1	CASSTGGRTEAFF	TGTGCCAGTAGTACAGGGGGACGGACTGAAGCTTTCTTT
NA	TRBV2	NA	TRBJ1-3	CASSTLYSFSGNTIYF	TGTGCCAGCAGTACCCTCTACAGCTTCTCTGGAAACACCATATATTTT
NA	TRBV19	NA	TRBJ1-2	CASSIDLAVANYGYTF	TGTGCCAGTAGTATAGATCTGGCCGTTGCTAACTATGGCTACACCTTC
once	TRBV27	TRBD1	TRBJ2-7	CASSSSDRVHEQYF	TGTGCCAGCAGCTCATCCGACAGGGTTCACGAGCAGTACTTC
NA	TRBV13	TRBD1	TRBJ1-1	CASSLWTGGSEAFF	TGTGCCAGCAGCTTATGGACAGGGGGCTCTGAAGCTTTCTTT
NA	TRBV13	TRBD1	TRBJ1-1	CASSLGTGYLTEAFF	TGTGCCAGCAGCCTCGGGACAGGGTATTTGACTGAAGCTTTCTTT
NA	TRBV28	TRBD1	TRBJ2-7	CASGQGQKVIYEQYF	TGTGCCAGCGGTCAGGGACAGAAAGTAATCTACGAGCAGTACTTC
NA	TRBV19	NA	TRBJ1-3	CASTTSWGNGNTIYF	TGTGCCAGTACTACATCATGGGGGAATGGAAACACCATATATTTT
NA	TRBV11-2	TRBD2	TRBJ2-1	CASSLDSGRLGNEQFF	TGTGCCAGCAGCTTAGATAGCGGGAGACTAGGGAATGAGCAGTTCTTC
NA	TRBV27	NA	TRBJ2-1	CASTPGSPRHNEQFF	TGTGCCAGCACCCCCGGGAGCCCCCGACACAATGAGCAGTTCTTC
NA	TRBV11-2	TRBD2	TRBJ2-1	CASSDTSGDNEQFF	TGTGCCAGCAGCGATACTAGCGGGGACAATGAGCAGTTCTTC
NA	TRBV28	TRBD1	TRBJ2-7	CASNFDRVAYEQYF	TGTGCCAGCAACTTTGACAGGGTGGCCTACGAGCAGTACTTC
once	TRBV10-3	TRBD2	TRBJ2-1	CAISEGLAGPNEQFF	TGTGCCATCAGTGAGGGACTAGCGGGGCCCAATGAGCAGTTCTTC
NA	TRBV27	TRBD1	TRBJ2-1	CASSLAPGQPLNEQFF	TGTGCCAGCAGTTTAGCCCCGGGACAGCCTCTCAATGAGCAGTTCTTC
NA	TRBV28	TRBD1	TRBJ2-7	CASNFDRVAYEQYF	TGTGCCAGCAACTTTGACAGGGTGGCCTACGAGCAGTACTTC
NA	TRBV28	TRBD1	TRBJ2-7	CASKSRGREQYF	TGTGCCAGCAAAAGCAGGGGGCGCGAGCAGTACTTC
once	TRBV4-3	NA	TRBJ1-3	CASSPNTDSGNTIYF	TGCGCCAGCAGCCCAAACACAGACTCTGGAAACACCATATATTTT
NA	TRBV28	NA	TRBJ1-5	CASSYLNQPQHF	TGTGCCAGCAGTTATTTAAATCAGCCCCAGCATTTT
NA	TRBV7-8	NA	TRBJ2-7	CASSTPDGEQYF	TGTGCCAGCAGCACCCCTGACGGCGAGCAGTACTTC
NA	TRBV7-2	NA	TRBJ2-5	CASSLAQDQETQYF	TGTGCCAGCAGCTTAGCTCAGGACCAAGAGACCCAGTACTTC
NA	TRBV7-2	TRBD2	TRBJ2-5	CASSEGLAKETQYF	TGTGCCAGCAGCGAGGGACTAGCGAAAGAGACCCAGTACTTC
NA	TRBV6-5	NA	TRBJ2-5	CASPPTGERTQYF	TGTGCCAGCCCCCCCACAGGAGAACGGACCCAGTACTTC
NA	TRBV6-5	TRBD1	TRBJ2-7	CASSYGTEPYEQYF	TGTGCCAGCAGTTATGGGACAGAGCCCTACGAGCAGTACTTC
medium-sized	TRBV5-6	NA	TRBJ2-7	CASSLKGHYEQYF	TGTGCCAGCAGCCTCAAGGGCCATTACGAGCAGTACTTC
few	TRBV6-5	NA	TRBJ2-7	CASSFSAVHEQYF	TGTGCCAGCAGTTTCTCAGCGGTTCACGAGCAGTACTTC
medium-sized	TRBV6-1	TRBD1	TRBJ2-4	CASSDPLDRGLNIQYF	TGTGCCAGCAGTGACCCCCTCGACAGGGGGCTAAACATTCAGTACTTC
few	TRBV27	NA	TRBJ2-5	CASSTLGDQETQYF	TGTGCCAGCAGTACCCTAGGGGACCAAGAGACCCAGTACTTC
NA	TRBV19	NA	TRBJ2-1	CASSIRQGFNEQFF	TGTGCCAGTAGTATCAGGCAGGGGTTCAATGAGCAGTTCTTC
NA	TRBV9	TRBD1	TRBJ2-5	CASSVDPGGPQETQYF	TGTGCCAGCAGCGTAGACCCAGGGGGCCCCCAAGAGACCCAGTACTTC
NA	TRBV27	NA	TRBJ2-5	CASSLSYRGETQYF	TGTGCCAGCAGTTTATCGTACCGGGGGGAGACCCAGTACTTC
NA	TRBV11-2	NA	TRBJ1-6	CASSLRLNSPLHF	TGTGCCAGCAGCTTGAGACTTAATTCACCCCTCCACTTT
once	TRBV6-5	TRBD2	TRBJ2-7	CASSYSSGGFYEQYF	TGTGCCAGCAGTTACTCTAGCGGGGGTTTCTACGAGCAGTACTTC
NA	TRBV5-6	NA	TRBJ2-2	CASSFRNTGELFF	TGTGCCAGCAGCTTCAGGAACACCGGGGAGCTGTTTTTT
NA	TRBV29-1	NA	TRBJ1-5	CSVKGDQNQPQHF	TGCAGCGTGAAGGGCGACCAAAATCAGCCCCAGCATTTT
NA	TRBV6-5	TRBD1	TRBJ2-7	CASSYVQGAYEQYF	TGTGCCAGCAGTTACGTCCAGGGGGCATACGAGCAGTACTTC
NA	TRBV5-6	NA	TRBJ2-1	CASQVGSSYNEQFF	TGTGCCAGCCAGGTGGGGAGCTCCTACAATGAGCAGTTCTTC
NA	TRBV27	NA	TRBJ2-6	CASSFPATGANVLTF	TGTGCCAGCAGTTTCCCAGCAACAGGGGCCAACGTCCTGACTTTC
NA	TRBV6-5	NA	TRBJ2-7	CASSIRMGEQYF	TGTGCCAGCAGTATCAGAATGGGCGAGCAGTACTTC
NA	TRBV7-8	NA	TRBJ1-4	CASSLQANEKLFF	TGTGCCAGCAGCTTACAGGCTAATGAAAAACTGTTTTTT
NA	TRBV19	TRBD1	TRBJ2-1	CASSTDKIPGQVYNEQFF	TGTGCCAGTAGTACAGACAAAATCCCGGGACAGGTATACAATGAGCAGTTCTTC
few	TRBV14	TRBD1	TRBJ2-5	CASSPQDRGLEETQYF	TGTGCCAGCAGCCCCCAGGACAGGGGGCTCGAAGAGACCCAGTACTTC
NA	TRBV2	TRBD1	TRBJ1-2	CASRAMGQGGTSYGYTF	TGTGCCAGCAGAGCAATGGGACAGGGTGGAACCAGCTATGGCTACACCTTC
NA	TRBV6-1	NA	TRBJ2-2	CASSEGKGVGGYQNTGELFF	TGTGCCAGCAGTGAAGGGAAAGGGGTGGGTGGCTATCAGAACACCGGGGAGCTGTTTTTT
few	TRBV28	TRBD1	TRBJ2-2	CASSLSPPYGTGKTGELFF	TGTGCCAGCAGCCTAAGCCCACCTTACGGGACAGGGAAGACCGGGGAGCTGTTTTTT
NA	TRBV27	NA	TRBJ1-2	CASSWAGGNYGYTF	TGTGCCAGCAGTTGGGCCGGGGGTAACTATGGCTACACCTTC
few	TRBV5-1	NA	TRBJ1-1	CASSLRRHPNTEAFF	TGCGCCAGCAGCTTGAGACGACACCCAAACACTGAAGCTTTCTTT